This is a list of T cell receptor beta chains from one sample in a study of blood T cell repertoires in COVID-19. TCRdb's table, derived via immunoSEQ multiplex PCR, lists solely in-frame clones and lacks some. The data contain fewer than 400,000 clones, under 95% of them singletons. The sample was PBMCs or T cells enriched from blood (not recorded which). These receptors all stem from a woman in her twenties or thirties who had recovered from COVID-19. CDR3s include the opening cysteine and the closing phenylalanine or tryptophan. Fields, in order: CDR3 length, V gene, CDR3 protein.

14	TRBV28	CASSFPTMGDGYTF
12	TRBV29-1	CSVERINYGYTF
15	TRBV9	CASSGTSGGSGELFF
14	TRBV6-2/TRBV6-3	CASSAGLEFATQYF
14	TRBV14	CASSGYREGYEQYF
12	TRBV9	CASNLAGGPAFF
14	TRBV2	CASYVGQSSYEQYF
14	TRBV28	CASSLGQGQEAQYF
13	TRBV28	CASTLGGNQPQHF
14	TRBV3-1/TRBV3-2	CASSQTVLGSPLHF
14	TRBV19	CASSIPVSSTEAFF
18	TRBV4-3	CASSQGQRTGWGNSPLHF
15	TRBV7-8	CASSARQWSLNEQFF
14	TRBV27	CASSIQGSADTQYF
17	TRBV11-3	CASSLGSTRENTGELFF
16	TRBV4-1	CASSQGSGTVQETQYF
19	TRBV28	CASSTPGLAGAGSYNEQFF
14	TRBV3-1/TRBV3-2	CASSQGGVGGTQYF
14	TRBV6-5	CASSKRQGTDTQYF
15	TRBV2	CASSESGGRNQPQHF
13	TRBV10-2	CASSLNSNQPQHF
16	TRBV5-6	CASSKTGTGASYEQYF
14	TRBV28	CASREGQGAYGYTF
14	TRBV5-1	CASSLAGVYNEQFF
15	TRBV28	CASSLNRGRGYGYTF
16	TRBV5-5	CASSFLPGQGNSPLHF
12	TRBV10-1	CASSESWAPLHF
15	TRBV28	CASSFFQGMNTEAFF
16	TRBV4-2	CASSQVGTGGNEKLFF
15	TRBV7-7	CASSPTGGSYNEQFF
17	TRBV6-2/TRBV6-3	CASSYPGRDRGHREQYF
16	TRBV2	CASKGGQGFNNSPLHF
14	TRBV9	CASSPWGGQETQYF
15	TRBV15	CATSIDLLNTGELFF
14	TRBV6-5	CASTKGTGDQPQHF
16	TRBV11-2	CASSGDGTFSYNEQFF
13	TRBV19	CASSPGTEETQYF
17	TRBV18	CASSRTGDNSYNSPLHF
16	TRBV7-9	CASPSLGGSGANVLTF
14	TRBV2	CASSSQTSLNEQFF
16	TRBV4-1	CASSYDTPTSGNTIYF
14	TRBV3-1/TRBV3-2	CASSHRTSQETQYF
13	TRBV7-8	CASSFQGAWGYTF
12	TRBV6-5	CASILIGSAAFF
14	TRBV4-3	CASSPGTGMDIQYF
14	TRBV24-1	CATSDPQFNEKLFF